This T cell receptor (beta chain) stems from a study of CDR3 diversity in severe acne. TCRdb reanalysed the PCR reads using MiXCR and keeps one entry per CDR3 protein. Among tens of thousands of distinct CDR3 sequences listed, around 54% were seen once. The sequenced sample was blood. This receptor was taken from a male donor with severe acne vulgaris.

The CDR3 protein is CASSMGLYNEQFF. The DNA of the CDR3 is TGTGCCAGTAGTATGGGACTGTACAATGAGCAGTTCTTC. J is TRBJ2-1 and V is TRBV19, with TRBD2 as a possible D gene (6 bases). V shed 3 bases and J shed 4 bases, with 7 bases lying between them. Germline V CDR1 and CDR2: LNHDA, SQIVND (reference sequence). There are 13 residues in the CDR3.